This T cell receptor (beta chain) is drawn from a study of OX40 agonist ivuxolimab in advanced cancers. The assay was immunoSEQ multiplex PCR, and TCRdb's table has in-frame clones only and misses some. Among around 76,000 clones listed, 80% to 90% were seen once. The germline V gene has CDR1 LGHNA and CDR2 YNFKEQ. The CDR3 extends over 17 amino acids. Trimming pared 4 bases from V and 5 bases from J, leaving 23 bases between. Sample: CD4+ or CD8+ T cells sorted from blood, taken in a trial of the OX40 agonist ivuxolimab. The chain has TRBV4-2 and TRBJ1-2, with unresolved D. The TCR comes from an adult with an advanced solid tumor such as melanoma, head and neck, liver or kidney cancer. CDR3 in DNA: TGTGCCAGCAGCCCGTACCAAACTACCGATTCCCCGTATGGCTACACCTTC. It is translated as CASSPYQTTDSPYGYTF.